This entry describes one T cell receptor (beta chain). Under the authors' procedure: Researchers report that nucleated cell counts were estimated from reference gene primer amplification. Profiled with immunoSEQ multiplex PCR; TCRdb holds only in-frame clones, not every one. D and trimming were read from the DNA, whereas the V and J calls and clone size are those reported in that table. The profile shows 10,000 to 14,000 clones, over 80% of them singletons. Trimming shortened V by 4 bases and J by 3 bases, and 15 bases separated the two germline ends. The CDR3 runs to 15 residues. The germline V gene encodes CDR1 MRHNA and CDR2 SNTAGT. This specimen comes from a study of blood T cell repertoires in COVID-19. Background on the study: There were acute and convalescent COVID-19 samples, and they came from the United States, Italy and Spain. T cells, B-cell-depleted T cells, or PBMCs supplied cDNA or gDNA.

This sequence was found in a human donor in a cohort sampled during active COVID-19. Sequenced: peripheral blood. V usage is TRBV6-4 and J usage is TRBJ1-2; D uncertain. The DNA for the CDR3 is TGTGCCAGCAGTGCCGTCGCGGGTGGGTACTATGGCTACACCTTC. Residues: CASSAVAGGYYGYTF.